The clone carrying this TCR beta chain turned up a few times. Its antigen is as yet unknown. This sample was taken from a study of a mutant IDH1 vaccine in newly diagnosed glioma. As for time point: week 23, last vaccination. Every single dose of the vaccine, 300 ug of mutant IDH1 20-mer peptide, came with topical imiquimod. The V gene's germline CDR1 is SGHAT and CDR2 FQNNGV. The CDR3 has 14 residues. V was shortened by 4 bases and J by 3 bases, with 13 bases between the two germline ends. Measured with immunoSEQ multiplex PCR; TCRdb has only the in-frame clones, and not every one. The repertoire has tens of thousands of clones, around 74% of them found once; the top ten carry around 5.3%.

The sample consisted of PBMCs, taken from a glioma patient whose treatment included an IDH1 peptide vaccine. This TCR came from a man aged 50 to 59 with glioma. V gene TRBV11-2 combines with J gene TRBJ2-7; D not resolved. CDR3 loop: CASSWGSGDYEQYF. DNA of the CDR3: TGTGCCAGCAGCTGGGGTTCGGGCGACTACGAGCAGTACTTC.